Following are 21 T cell receptor beta chains from one sample sequenced in a study of blood T cell repertoires in COVID-19. This table comes from immunoSEQ multiplex PCR, and its TCRdb copy is limited to in-frame clones, with some not included. The sample holds roughly 200,000 clones; around 85% are singletons and the top ten take about 19%. Sequenced input: PBMCs or T cells enriched from blood (not recorded which). The origin of the receptors is a man in his forties or fifties who had recovered from COVID-19.

This rearrangement joins TRBV10-3 to TRBJ1-2; 12 bases are a match to TRBD1. Germline CDR1 reads ENHRY; CDR2 reads SYGVKD. The length of the CDR3 is 16 residues. The trim removed 6 bases at V and 7 bases at J, leaving 12 bases unmatched. In nucleotides, the CDR3 is TGTGCCATCAGCCAGACTTCCGGGACAGGGGGCCCTGGCTACACCTTC. It specifies CAISQTSGTGGPGYTF.

This chain connects TRBV28 to TRBJ2-3; TRBD2 aligns across 7 bases. This CDR3 spans 16 amino acids. V lost 6 bases and J lost 7; bases outside the gene matches: 16. The germline V gene encodes CDR1 MDHEN and CDR2 SYDVKM. CDR3 coding DNA: TGTGCCAGCAGCTCAGGAGCGGGACGGGTCGAAAATACGCAGTATTTT. Protein sequence: CASSSGAGRVENTQYF.

This sequence joins TRBV4-1 and TRBJ2-4, with 13 bases aligning to TRBD2. CDR1 is MGHRA and CDR2 is YSYEKL in the germline V gene. CDR3 size: 15 residues. V shed 6 bases and J 8 bases; nucleotides not matched to a gene: 7. For the CDR3, the DNA is TGCGCCAGCAGTCGCGGACTAGCGGGAGTTTACATTCAGTACTTC. Its translation: CASSRGLAGVYIQYF.

The chain is built from TRBV15 and TRBJ2-5; 10 bases are a match to TRBD1. V lost 4 bases, J lost 2 bases, and 4 bases stayed unmatched. The CDR3 totals 15 residues. Germline-derived CDR1 and CDR2 are LNHNV and YYDKDF (reference sequence). The CDR3 loop reads CATSTRTGGQETQYF. As DNA, the CDR3 is TGTGCCACCAGCACCCGGACAGGGGGACAAGAGACCCAGTACTTC. Full variable domain (outside the CDR3, taken from reference TRBV15 and TRBJ2-5): DAMVIQNPRYQVTQFGKPVTLSCSQTLNHNVMYWYQQKSSQAPKLLFHYYDKDFNNEADTPDNFQSRRPNTSFCFLDIRSPGLGDTAMYLCATSTRTGGQETQYFGPGTRLLVL.

This clone was counted once. This rearrangement joins TRBV25-1 to TRBJ1-4, with D unresolved. The V gene lost 6 bases and the J gene lost 0 bases, with 8 bases spanning the gap. The germline CDR1 and CDR2 sequences are MGHDK and SYGVNS. The CDR3 loop spans 14 amino acids. This CDR3 reads CASRGRTTNEKLFF. DNA of the CDR3: TGTGCCAGCAGGGGCAGAACAACTAATGAAAAACTGTTTTTT. Using reference TRBV25-1 and TRBJ1-4 for the parts outside the CDR3, the full variable domain is EADIYQTPRYLVIGTGKKITLECSQTMGHDKMYWYQQDPGMELHLIHYSYGVNSTEKGDLSSESTVSRIRTEHFPLTLESARPSHTSQYLCASRGRTTNEKLFFGSGTQLSVL.

The V and J genes are TRBV7-8 and TRBJ1-3; 11 bases are shared with TRBD1. Trimming at V came to 2 bases and at J to 8 bases, leaving 8 bases not matched to a gene. CDR3 length: 16 amino acids. CDR1 is SGHVS and CDR2 is FQNEAQ in the germline V gene. CDR3: CASSLINGQGADTIYF. CDR3 nucleotides: TGTGCCAGCAGCTTAATTAACGGACAGGGGGCAGACACCATATATTTT.

Only one count was recorded for this clone. This sequence joins TRBV14 and TRBJ2-1; TRBD2 aligns across 9 bases. V shed 6 bases, J shed 12 bases, and the junction held 12 bases outside the gene matches. Germline CDR1 reads SGHDN; CDR2 reads FVKESK. This CDR3 comprises 14 residues. Here the CDR3 reads CASRPGTSSLGQFF. The DNA of the CDR3 is TGTGCCAGCAGACCCGGGACTAGCAGTTTAGGGCAGTTCTTC.

This sequence joins TRBV23-1 and TRBJ1-5; tentatively, D is TRBD1 (5 bases). TRBV23-1 is annotated as an ORF whose role is uncertain. The germline V and J ends were trimmed by 2 bases and 6 bases, with 11 bases remaining between them. This CDR3 contains 14 residues. The CDR3: CASSQQGPPQPQHF. The DNA for the CDR3 is TGCGCCAGCAGTCAACAGGGCCCGCCTCAGCCCCAGCATTTT.

A word on this clone: Other DNA sequences of this sample code for an identical CDR3. This CDR3 reads CASSQVSSEQYF. As DNA, the CDR3 is TGTGCCAGCAGCCAAGTGAGCTCCGAGCAGTACTTC. The rearrangement uses TRBV3-1 (or the pseudogene TRBV3-2) and TRBJ2-7, with D unclear. Trimming shortened V by 1 base and J by 6 bases, and 7 bases separated the two germline ends. CDR3 length equals 12 residues. In germline, CDR1 is LGHDT, CDR2 YNNKEL (reference sequence).

This clone has a handful of counts. The chain combines TRBV7-2 with TRBJ2-2; no reliable D call. Looked up from germline, CDR1 is SGHTA and CDR2 is FQGNSA. This CDR3 has 15 residues. The ends were cut back, 3 bases at V and 6 bases at J, with 14 bases in the middle. The CDR3 region is CASSFMDPAAGELFF. CDR3 sequence (DNA): TGTGCCAGCAGCTTCATGGATCCGGCGGCCGGGGAGCTGTTTTTT. The full variable domain, its missing parts supplied by reference TRBV7-2 and TRBJ2-2, is GAGVSQSPSNKVTEKGKDVELRCDPISGHTALYWYRQSLGQGLEFLIYFQGNSAPDKSGLPSDRFSAERTGGSVSTLTIQRTQQEDSAVYLCASSFMDPAAGELFFGEGSRLTVL.

The CDR3 DNA follows: TGTGCCAGCAGCTTAGTTTTAGCCGAGGCCCAGTACTTC. Protein product: CASSLVLAEAQYF. This chain links TRBV11-2 with TRBJ2-5; D is unresolved. The CDR3 is 13 residues long. V lost 1 base and J 9 bases, leaving 12 bases between the germline ends. CDR1 and CDR2 from the germline V gene are SGHAT and FQNNGV.

The V and J genes are TRBV6-5 and TRBJ2-7; perhaps TRBD2 as D (7 bases). Trimming shortened V by 6 bases and J by 0 bases, and 15 bases separated the two germline ends. Looked up from germline, CDR1 is MNHEY and CDR2 is SVGAGI. CDR3 length: 15 residues. CDR3 region: CASSPGGLRSYEQYF. For the CDR3, the DNA is TGTGCCAGCAGCCCGGGGGGCCTCCGCTCCTACGAGCAGTACTTC.

The chain links TRBV10-3 to TRBJ2-7; TRBD1 aligns across 11 bases. CDR1 is ENHRY, CDR2 SYGVKD, per germline. This CDR3 is 14 amino acids long. J lost 0 bases, V lost 6 bases, and 1 base had no gene match. DNA for the CDR3: TGTGCCATCAGGGGGACAGGGGGCTCCTACGAGCAGTACTTC. Its translation: CAIRGTGGSYEQYF.

This chain links TRBV27 with TRBJ2-1, with D uncertain. Germline values: CDR1 MNHEY, CDR2 SMNVEV (reference sequence). The CDR3 consists of 12 residues. V shed 2 bases and J shed 4 bases, with 3 bases lying between them. As DNA, the CDR3 is TGTGCCAGCAGTTTACGTTACAATGAGCAGTTCTTC. Translated: CASSLRYNEQFF.

The rearrangement links TRBV2 to TRBJ2-7, with D tentatively TRBD1 (6 bases). The germline gives CDR1 SNHLY, CDR2 FYNNEI. This CDR3 is 13 amino acids long. V lost 6 bases, J lost 3 bases, and 12 bases lay in between. The CDR3 DNA reads as TGTGCCAGCAGCGATAAACAGGGCTACGAGCAGTACTTC. Its translation is CASSDKQGYEQYF.

The rearrangement uses TRBV2 and TRBJ2-7; 14 nucleotides match TRBD2. CDR3 length: 21 residues. With V trimmed by 8 bases and J by 0 bases, 21 bases remained unmatched. Germline CDR1 is SNHLY and CDR2 is FYNNEI. Here the CDR3 DNA reads TGTGCCAGCGAGGGGCGGACAGACCCGGGACTAGCGGGAGTTTCCTCCTACGAGCAGTACTTC. This translates into CASEGRTDPGLAGVSSYEQYF.

The chain employs TRBV27 and TRBJ2-3, with no clear D. The germline V gene encodes CDR1 MNHEY and CDR2 SMNVEV (reference sequence). This CDR3 spans 16 amino acids. Trimming removed 6 bases at V and 0 bases at J, with 16 bases between. In DNA, the CDR3 is TGTGCCAGCAGAGGAATAGACATACCTAGCACAGATACGCAGTATTTT. Translation: CASRGIDIPSTDTQYF.

The V call is TRBV7-2, the J call TRBJ1-6; D is perhaps TRBD1 (5 bases). Germline CDR1 is SGHTA and CDR2 is FQGNSA. V was trimmed by 5 bases and J by 5 bases, leaving 13 bases between them. The CDR3 loop spans 15 amino acids. In nucleotides, the CDR3 is TGTGCCAGCAGCCCCCAGGGTCGGAATAATTCACCCCTCCACTTT. Amino acid sequence: CASSPQGRNNSPLHF.

Only one count was recorded for this clone. The chain couples TRBV6-5 to TRBJ1-2; 8 positions match TRBD1. CDR1 and CDR2 (germline): MNHEY, SVGAGI. The ends lost 2 bases at V and 7 bases at J; junction bases unmatched: 6. The CDR3 is made up of 14 amino acids. The CDR3 DNA reads as TGTGCCAGCAGTTACGGGGGACAGGCAGGTGGCTACACCTTC. Amino acid sequence: CASSYGGQAGGYTF.

The chain employs TRBV25-1 and TRBJ2-7; a weak D match, TRBD2 (5 bases). V was trimmed by 1 base and J by 2 bases, leaving 9 bases between them. Looked up from germline, CDR1 is MGHDK and CDR2 is SYGVNS. The CDR3 is 14 amino acids. The CDR3 nucleotides are TGTGCCAGCAGTGAATTCGGGAACACCTACGAGCAGTACTTC. Protein sequence: CASSEFGNTYEQYF.

V is TRBV28 and J is TRBJ2-5, with 12 bases matching TRBD1. CDR1 MDHEN and CDR2 SYDVKM come from the germline V gene. V gave up 2 bases and J gave up 4 bases; unmatched junction bases: 5. There are 16 residues in the CDR3. The CDR3 is CASSLGTGGKGETQYF. The DNA of the CDR3 is TGTGCCAGCAGTTTAGGGACAGGGGGCAAGGGAGAGACCCAGTACTTC.